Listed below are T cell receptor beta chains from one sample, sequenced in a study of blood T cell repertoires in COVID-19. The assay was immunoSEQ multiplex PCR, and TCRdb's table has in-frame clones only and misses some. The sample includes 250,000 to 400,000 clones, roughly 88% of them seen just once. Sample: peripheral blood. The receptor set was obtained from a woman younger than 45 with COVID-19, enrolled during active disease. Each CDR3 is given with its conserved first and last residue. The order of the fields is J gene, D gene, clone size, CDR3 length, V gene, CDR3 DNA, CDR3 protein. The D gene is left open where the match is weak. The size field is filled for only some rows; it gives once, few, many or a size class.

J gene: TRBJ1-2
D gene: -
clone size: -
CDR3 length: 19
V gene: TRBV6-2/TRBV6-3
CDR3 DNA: TGTGCCAGCAGTTATGCAGCTTGGGCGGTGACAGCAGCTAACTATGGCTACACCTTC
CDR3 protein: CASSYAAWAVTAANYGYTF

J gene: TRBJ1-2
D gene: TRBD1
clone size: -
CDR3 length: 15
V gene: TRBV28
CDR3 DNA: TGTGCCAGCAGTCCAGGACAGGGGTTTGGCTATGGCTACACCTTC
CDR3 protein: CASSPGQGFGYGYTF

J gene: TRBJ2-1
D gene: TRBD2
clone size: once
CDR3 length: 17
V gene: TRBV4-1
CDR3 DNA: TGCGCCAGCAGCCAAGATTCCCCCGGGACTAGGGGCAATGAGCAGTTCTTC
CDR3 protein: CASSQDSPGTRGNEQFF

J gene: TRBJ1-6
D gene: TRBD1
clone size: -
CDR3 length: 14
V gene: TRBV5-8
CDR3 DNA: TGTGCCAGCAGCACCGGACAGGCTAATTCACCCCTCCACTTT
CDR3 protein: CASSTGQANSPLHF

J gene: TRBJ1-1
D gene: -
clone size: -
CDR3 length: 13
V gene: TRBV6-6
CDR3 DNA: TGTGCCAGCATCAATAGGAGGGCCGGTGAAGCTTTCTTT
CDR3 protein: CASINRRAGEAFF

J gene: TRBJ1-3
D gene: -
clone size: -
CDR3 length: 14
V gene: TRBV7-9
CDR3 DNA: TGTGCCAGCAATCCCCACGGCTCTGGAAACACCATATATTTT
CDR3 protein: CASNPHGSGNTIYF

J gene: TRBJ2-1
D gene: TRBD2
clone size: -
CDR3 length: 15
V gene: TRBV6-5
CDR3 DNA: TGTGCCAGCAGTTACTCTGCGGGGGGGTACAATGAGCAGTTCTTC
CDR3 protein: CASSYSAGGYNEQFF

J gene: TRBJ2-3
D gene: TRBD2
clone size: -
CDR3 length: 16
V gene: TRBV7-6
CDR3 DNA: TGTGCCAGCAGCTCCGTGGGTAGCGGGGACACAGATACGCAGTATTTT
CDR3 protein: CASSSVGSGDTDTQYF

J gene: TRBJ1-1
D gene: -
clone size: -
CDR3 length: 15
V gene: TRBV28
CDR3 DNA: TGTGCCAGCAGTTTACTGCAGGACATGAACACTGAAGCTTTCTTT
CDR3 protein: CASSLLQDMNTEAFF

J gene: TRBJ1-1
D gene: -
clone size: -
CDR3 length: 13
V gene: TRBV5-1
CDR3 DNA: TGCGCCAGCAGCCCCGGACCCTGGGGCGGAGCTTTCTTT
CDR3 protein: CASSPGPWGGAFF

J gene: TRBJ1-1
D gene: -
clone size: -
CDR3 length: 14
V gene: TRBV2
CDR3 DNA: TGTGCCAGCAGTGTCCCAGCCCGGGGCACTGAAGCTTTCTTT
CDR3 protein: CASSVPARGTEAFF

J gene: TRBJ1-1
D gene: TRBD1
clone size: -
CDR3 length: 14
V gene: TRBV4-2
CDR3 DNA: TGTGCCAGTGAGTCCGGGACAGGGTACACTGAAGCTTTCTTT
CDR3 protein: CASESGTGYTEAFF

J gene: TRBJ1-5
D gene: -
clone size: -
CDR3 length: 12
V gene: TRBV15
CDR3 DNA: TGTGCCACCGCGATAGGCAATCAGCCCCAGCATTTT
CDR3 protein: CATAIGNQPQHF

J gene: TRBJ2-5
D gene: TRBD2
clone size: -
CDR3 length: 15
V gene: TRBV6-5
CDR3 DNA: TGTGCCAGCAGCCAACTAGCGGGGGCGCAAGAGACCCAGTACTTC
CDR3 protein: CASSQLAGAQETQYF

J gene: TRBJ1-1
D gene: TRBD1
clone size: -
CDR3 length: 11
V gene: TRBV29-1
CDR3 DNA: TGCAGCGCCTCCGACAGGGGGGAAGCTTTCTTT
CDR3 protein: CSASDRGEAFF

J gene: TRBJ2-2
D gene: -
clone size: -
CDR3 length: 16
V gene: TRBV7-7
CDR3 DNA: TGTGCCAGCAGCCCAATTCCAGGACAGAGCACCGGGGAGCTGTTTTTT
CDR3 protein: CASSPIPGQSTGELFF

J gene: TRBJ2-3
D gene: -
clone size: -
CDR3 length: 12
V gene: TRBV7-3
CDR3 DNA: TGTGCCAGCAGCTTATCAGGGGATACGCAGTATTTT
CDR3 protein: CASSLSGDTQYF

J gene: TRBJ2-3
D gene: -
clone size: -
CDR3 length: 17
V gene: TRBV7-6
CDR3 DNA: TGTGCCAGCAGCTCCCCCGCGGGGACGGGGGGCACAGATACGCAGTATTTT
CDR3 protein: CASSSPAGTGGTDTQYF

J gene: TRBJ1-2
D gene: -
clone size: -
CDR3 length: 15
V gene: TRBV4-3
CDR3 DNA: TGCGCCAGCAGCCAAGAAGCGGCCGGGGGCTATGGCTACACCTTC
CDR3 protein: CASSQEAAGGYGYTF

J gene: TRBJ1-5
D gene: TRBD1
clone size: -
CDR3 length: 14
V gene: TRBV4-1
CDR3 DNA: TGCGCCAGCAGCCAAGGACAGGGTAAGGGGCCCCAGCATTTT
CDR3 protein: CASSQGQGKGPQHF

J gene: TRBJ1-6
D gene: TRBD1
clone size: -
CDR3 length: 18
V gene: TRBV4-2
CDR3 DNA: TGTGCCAGCAGCCCCTTCTTTTTACAGGGGGCGCGGAATTCACCCCTCCACTTT
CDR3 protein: CASSPFFLQGARNSPLHF

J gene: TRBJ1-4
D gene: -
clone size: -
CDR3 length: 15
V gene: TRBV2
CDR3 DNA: TGTGCCAGTAGACGTACGGGGATTTTGAATGAAAAACTGTTTTTT
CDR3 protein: CASRRTGILNEKLFF

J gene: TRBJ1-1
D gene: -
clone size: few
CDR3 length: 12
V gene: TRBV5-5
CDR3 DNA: TGTGCCAGCAGCCTCAGGGTCACTGAAGCTTTCTTT
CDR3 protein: CASSLRVTEAFF

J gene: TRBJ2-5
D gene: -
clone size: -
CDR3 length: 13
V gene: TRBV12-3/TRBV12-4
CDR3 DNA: TGTGCCAGCAGTACGACATATCCCGAGACCCAGTACTTC
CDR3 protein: CASSTTYPETQYF

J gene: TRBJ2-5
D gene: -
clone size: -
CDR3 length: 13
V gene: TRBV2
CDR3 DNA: TGTGCCAGCGCTGCCGGTCTGCTGGAGACCCAGTACTTC
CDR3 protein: CASAAGLLETQYF

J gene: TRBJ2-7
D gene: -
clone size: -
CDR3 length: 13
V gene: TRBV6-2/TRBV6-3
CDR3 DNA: TGTGCCAGCAGTTGGGCAGCCCCCCACGAGCAGTACTTC
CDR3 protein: CASSWAAPHEQYF

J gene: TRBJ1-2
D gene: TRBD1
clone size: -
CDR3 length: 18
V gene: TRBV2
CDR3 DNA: TGTGCCAGCAGTGAAGGACGGGACAGGGGGCTTGCGAACTATGGCTACACCTTC
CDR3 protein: CASSEGRDRGLANYGYTF